What follows describes a single T cell receptor (beta chain). Its antigen is not known. TCR beta rearrangements were amplified from peripheral blood genomic DNA. This entry comes from a study of T cell repertoires in aging, cancer and after chemotherapy. Study-level findings and limits: Across the chemotherapy interval, each cancer cohort showed higher median generation probability, suggesting thymic rebound. In cancer patients, declining TCR diversity with age involved lost richness and lost evenness. Compared with age-matched healthy donors, untreated hematological or solid cancer patients showed higher blood TCR clonality.

Multiplex touch-down PCR with TRB-A/B primers amplified rearranged V-D-J TRB sequences. MiXCR, applied by TCRdb to the multiplex PCR reads, yields one record per CDR3 protein. Among approximately 20,000 distinct CDR3 sequences listed, about two fifths were seen once. With 1 base removed from V and 3 bases from J, the gap between germline ends came to 12 bases. Germline values: CDR1 SGHRS, CDR2 YFSETQ. The CDR3 contains 15 residues. Sequencing was performed on blood. The chain combines TRBV5-1 with TRBJ2-3, with D perhaps matching TRBD2 (5 bases). The TCR sequence derives from a human donor with a solid tumor. Here the CDR3 reads CASSLKASGTDTQYF. The CDR3 DNA sequence: TGCGCCAGCAGCTTGAAAGCCAGCGGTACAGATACGCAGTATTTT.